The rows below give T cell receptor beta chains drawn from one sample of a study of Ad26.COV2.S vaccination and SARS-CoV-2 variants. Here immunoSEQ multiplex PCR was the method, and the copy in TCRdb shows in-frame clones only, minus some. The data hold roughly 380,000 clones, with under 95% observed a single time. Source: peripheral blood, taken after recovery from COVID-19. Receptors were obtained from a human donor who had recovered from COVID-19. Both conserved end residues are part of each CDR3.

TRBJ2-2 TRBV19 CASSGWTAANTGELFF
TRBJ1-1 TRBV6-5 CASSYSRGTEAFF
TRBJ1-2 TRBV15 CATSRDFGDGGYTF
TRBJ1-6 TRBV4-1 CASSQRVSQGGNSPLHF
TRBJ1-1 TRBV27 CASSLSQRLNTEAFF
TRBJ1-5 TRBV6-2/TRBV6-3 CASSYEYQPQHF
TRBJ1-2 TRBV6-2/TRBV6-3 CASSYTYGYTF
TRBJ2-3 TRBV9 CASSVPAGGTDTQYF
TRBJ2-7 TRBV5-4 CASSLGQLSSYEQYF
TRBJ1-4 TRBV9 CASSVGIVTNEKLFF
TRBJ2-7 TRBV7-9 CASSSQWGQGGYEQYF
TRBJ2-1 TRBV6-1 CASSEYWRGKNNEQFF
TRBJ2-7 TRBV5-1 CASATMTAGYEQYF
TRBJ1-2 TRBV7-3 CASSLNRNYGYTF
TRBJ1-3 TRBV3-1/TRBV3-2 CASSQEGTSGNTIYF
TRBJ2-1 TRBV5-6 CASSLGTGEQFF
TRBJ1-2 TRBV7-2 CASSQDRDRGLYGYTF
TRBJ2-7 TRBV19 CASSIEFGGHGEQYF
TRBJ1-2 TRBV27 CASSLVTGANYGYTF
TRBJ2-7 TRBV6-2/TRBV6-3 CASSRDRGLNRYEQYF
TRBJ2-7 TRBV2 CASRNQGATHEQYF
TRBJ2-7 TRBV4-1 CASSQEAGTAYEQYF
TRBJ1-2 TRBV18 CASSPRARGGSNYGYTF
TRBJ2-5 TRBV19 CASSTSGGRETQYF
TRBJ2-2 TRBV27 CASSGQGNTGELFF
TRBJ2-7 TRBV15 CATSRERLGYEQYF
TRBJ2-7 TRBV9 CASSAGDSYEQYF
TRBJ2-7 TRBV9 CASSPRQGQGEQYF
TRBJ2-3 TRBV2 CASSPGLAGRSTDTQYF
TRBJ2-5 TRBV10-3 CAISERQGGQETQYF
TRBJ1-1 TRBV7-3 CASSSSGRDTEAFF
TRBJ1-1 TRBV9 CASSGEVGPTEAFF
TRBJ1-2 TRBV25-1 CASSGTVNYGYTF
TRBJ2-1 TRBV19 CASSIQGAGNEQFF
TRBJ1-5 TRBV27 CASSLGGRSQPQHF
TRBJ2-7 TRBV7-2 CASSYGGPRHEQYF
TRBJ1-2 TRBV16 CASSPSVNYGYTF
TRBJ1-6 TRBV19 CASTPQGREFSPLHF
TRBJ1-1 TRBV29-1 CSVKNTEAFF
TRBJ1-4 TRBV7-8 CASSPWGTLGEKLFF
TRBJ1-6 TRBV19 CASTSEGYNSPLHF
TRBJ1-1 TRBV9 CASSVDVNTEAFF
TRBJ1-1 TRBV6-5 CASSGQENTEAFF
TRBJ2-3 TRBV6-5 CASTRGPSDTQYF
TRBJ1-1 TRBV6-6 CASSYYQENTEAFF
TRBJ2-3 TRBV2 CAILTGGSTDTQYF
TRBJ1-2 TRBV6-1 CASSESAYGYTF
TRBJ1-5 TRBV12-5 CASGLVSNQPQHF
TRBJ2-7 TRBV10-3 CAISESGGSISYEQYF